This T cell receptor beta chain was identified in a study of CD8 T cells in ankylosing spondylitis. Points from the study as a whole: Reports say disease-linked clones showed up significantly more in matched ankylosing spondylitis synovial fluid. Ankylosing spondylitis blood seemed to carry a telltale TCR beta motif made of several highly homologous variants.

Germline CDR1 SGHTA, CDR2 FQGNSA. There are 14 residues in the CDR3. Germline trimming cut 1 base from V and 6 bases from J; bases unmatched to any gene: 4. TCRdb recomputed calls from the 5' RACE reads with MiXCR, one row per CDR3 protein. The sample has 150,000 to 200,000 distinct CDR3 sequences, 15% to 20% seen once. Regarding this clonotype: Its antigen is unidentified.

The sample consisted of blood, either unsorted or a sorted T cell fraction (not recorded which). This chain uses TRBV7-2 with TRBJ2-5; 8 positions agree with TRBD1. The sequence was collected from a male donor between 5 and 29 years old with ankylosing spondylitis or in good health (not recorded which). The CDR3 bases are TGTGCCAGCAGCTTAGGTACAGGGGGAAAGACCCAGTACTTC. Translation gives CASSLGTGGKTQYF.